This record looks at one T cell receptor (beta chain) sequence and its context. These data originate in a study of blood T cell repertoires in COVID-19. For the study at large: Sources were T cells, B-cell-depleted T cells, or PBMCs; the material itself was cDNA or gDNA.

Seattle cases were enrolled at active infection and followed longitudinally. How the authors handled the data: Amplification from reference gene primers served as the basis for estimated nucleated cell counts. Method: immunoSEQ multiplex PCR; TCRdb's copy keeps in-frame clones and lacks some. D and trimming come from the DNA, and the V and J calls and clone size come from that table. Among over 450,000 clones, roughly nine tenths were seen once, and the ten largest hold roughly 1%. Germline V gene sequence: CDR1 SGHTA, CDR2 FQGTGA. The V and J ends lost 6 bases and 3 bases, in that order; junction bases with no gene match: 9. The CDR3 loop spans 15 amino acids.

The chain combines TRBV7-3 with TRBJ2-5; 8 positions agree with TRBD2. The source material was peripheral blood. The receptor's source is a man aged 18 to 29 with COVID-19, enrolled during active disease. The CDR3 region is CASSSPAGREETQYF. For the CDR3, the DNA is TGTGCCAGCAGTTCCCCCGCCGGGAGGGAAGAGACCCAGTACTTC.